This T cell receptor (beta chain) was profiled in a study of T cells in Graves' hyperthyroidism and ophthalmopathy. This clonotype was observed at least ten times. The CDR3 regions of TCR beta were amplified from RNA transcripts. Initially, a first-round RT-PCR of the TCR CDR3 employed the HTBI primer set. TCRdb used MiXCR to reprocess the multiplex PCR reads, holding one entry per CDR3 protein. The sample contains hundreds of thousands of distinct CDR3 sequences, roughly 14% of which appear only once. Germline trimming cut 4 bases from V and 5 bases from J; bases unmatched to any gene: 17. This CDR3 comprises 17 residues. CDR1 and CDR2 (germline): LNHDA, SQIVND (reference sequence).

This sequence was found in a woman aged 40 to 50 with Graves' ophthalmopathy. The specimen sequenced was blood. V is TRBV19 and J is TRBJ2-7, with 7 bases that match TRBD1. The CDR3: CASSRLTGITFRNEQYF. The CDR3 nucleotides are TGTGCCAGTAGTAGATTGACAGGGATAACTTTCCGGAACGAGCAGTACTTC.